This TCR beta chain was captured in a study of CD4 T cells in relation to SARS-CoV-2 and coronaviruses. Study overall: ViraFEST: approximately nine-day antigen culture of PBMCs, then TCR beta CDR3 sequencing. The restricting HLA molecule for shared crossreactive spike epitopes was mapped. Study results and limitations: Each donor contributed either pre-pandemic or post-infection samples, not both.

Generated by immunoSEQ multiplex PCR, the TCRdb table keeps only in-frame clones and is missing some. Among 15,000 to 20,000 clones listed, around three quarters were seen once. CD4+ T cells from unexposed donors were obtained before the COVID-19 pandemic (2011-2018). Isolation of CD4+ T cells took place after less than 11 days in culture. As cell numbers allowed, unexposed-donor CD4+ T cells faced SARS-CoV-2 S/N and four cold-coronavirus spikes. J gave up 3 bases and V 3 bases, and 9 bases lay outside the gene matches. CDR1 is MDHEN and CDR2 is SYDVKM in the germline V gene. The CDR3 totals 18 residues. Comment on this clone: Its antigen is unidentified.

The sequence was collected from a human donor in good health. The V and J genes are TRBV28 and TRBJ2-6; 9 nucleotides agree with TRBD1. The sample comprised CD4+ T cells from PBMCs, cultured in vitro. CDR3 amino acids: CASSFRPGTGFGANVLTF. The CDR3 region has the DNA TGTGCCAGCAGTTTTCGTCCCGGGACAGGGTTTGGGGCCAACGTCCTGACTTTC.